What follows are 19 T cell receptor beta chains derived from one specimen sequenced in a study of blood T cell repertoires in COVID-19. Using immunoSEQ multiplex PCR, the repertoire was profiled, and TCRdb retains in-frame clones only, with some absent. Altogether approximately 38,000 clones are present, roughly four fifths being singletons, with the ten largest covering nearly 25%. The sequenced sample was peripheral blood. The receptors stem from a human donor with acute or convalescent COVID-19. The donor label of this sample is uncertain.

The chain uses TRBV19 and TRBJ1-1; the D is unclear. Germline values: CDR1 LNHDA, CDR2 SQIVND (reference sequence). The ends were cut back, 4 bases at V and 7 bases at J, with 19 bases in the middle. The length of the CDR3 is 15 residues. The CDR3 DNA is TGTGCCAGTAGTACCGCCCAATGGGGAGGTAGTGAAGCTTTCTTT. Translated: CASSTAQWGGSEAFF. The whole variable domain, filled in from reference TRBV19 and TRBJ1-1, reads DGGITQSPKYLFRKEGQNVTLSCEQNLNHDAMYWYRQDPGQGLRLIYYSQIVNDFQKGDIAEGYSVSREKKESFPLTVTSAQKNPTAFYLCASSTAQWGGSEAFFGQGTRLTVV.

This sequence joins TRBV13 and TRBJ2-5; 8 bases agree with TRBD2. Germline values: CDR1 PRHDT, CDR2 FYEKMQ (reference sequence). With 4 bases clipped from V and 2 bases from J, the junction kept 3 bases outside the gene matches. The CDR3 runs 14 residues. This CDR3 is CASSSREVQETQYF. The CDR3, as DNA: TGTGCCAGCAGCTCGCGGGAGGTTCAAGAGACCCAGTACTTC.

The chain carries TRBV5-1 and TRBJ2-5, with D tentatively TRBD1 (5 bases). The germline V gene encodes CDR1 SGHRS and CDR2 YFSETQ. The CDR3 consists of 14 residues. Trimming shortened V by 7 bases and J by 0 bases, and 13 bases separated the two germline ends. The CDR3 spells CASRPGRYQETQYF. The CDR3 DNA sequence: TGCGCCAGCCGACCAGGGCGCTACCAAGAGACCCAGTACTTC.

This rearrangement joins TRBV29-1 to TRBJ1-1; weak D call: TRBD1 (5 bases). Trimming cost V 6 bases and J 1 base, with 15 bases left between them. CDR1 is SQVTM and CDR2 is ANQGSEA in the germline V gene. This CDR3 has 14 residues. The CDR3 loop is CSVNTGYQNTEAFF. The CDR3 coding sequence is TGCAGCGTGAATACAGGTTACCAGAACACTGAAGCTTTCTTT.

The rearrangement uses TRBV19 and TRBJ1-1; the match to TRBD1 covers 10 bases. The CDR3 is 15 amino acids. Trimming took 10 bases from V and 1 from J; bases not matched to a gene: 9. Per the germline V gene, CDR1 is LNHDA and CDR2 is SQIVND (reference sequence). The CDR3 protein is CATRDRGLSNTEAFF. The CDR3 nucleotides are TGTGCCACACGGGACAGGGGCCTTTCGAACACTGAAGCTTTCTTT.

This clone was detected a few times. The rearrangement joins TRBV3-1 (or the pseudogene TRBV3-2) to TRBJ2-1, with D perhaps TRBD1 (5 bases). Trimming cost V 6 bases and J 2 bases, with 20 bases left between them. The CDR3 runs 17 residues. CDR1 is LGHDT and CDR2 is YNNKEL in the germline V gene (reference sequence). CDR3 DNA: TGTGCCAGCAGTCCGACAGATAACCCCAAGCCCTACAATGAGCAGTTCTTC. It specifies CASSPTDNPKPYNEQFF.

The V gene is TRBV7-2, the J gene TRBJ1-5, with D possibly being TRBD1 (6 bases). V dropped 5 bases and J dropped 5 bases, with 10 bases sitting between them. Germline CDR1 reads SGHTA; CDR2 reads FQGNSA. The CDR3 runs 13 residues. The CDR3 region has the DNA TGTGCCAGCAGCCGGGACAATGATCAGCCCCAGCATTTT. This encodes CASSRDNDQPQHF.

The gene calls are TRBV3-1 (or the pseudogene TRBV3-2) and TRBJ1-2; the match to TRBD1 covers 7 bases. V shed 1 base and J 4 bases; nucleotides not matched to a gene: 3. In germline, CDR1 is LGHDT, CDR2 YNNKEL (reference sequence). This CDR3 region has 14 residues. CDR3 sequence reads: CASSQGDRLYGYTF. In DNA form, the CDR3 reads TGTGCCAGCAGCCAAGGGGACAGACTCTATGGCTACACCTTC.

This clone showed up just a few times. The CDR3 sequence: CASSLDPAGGQPQHF. The DNA for the CDR3 is TGTGCCAGCAGCTTAGATCCCGCAGGGGGTCAGCCCCAGCATTTT. The chain recombines TRBV7-2 with TRBJ1-5; 7 positions agree with TRBD1. Germline V gene sequence: CDR1 SGHTA, CDR2 FQGNSA. This CDR3 comprises 15 residues. V lost 1 base and J lost 6; bases outside the gene matches: 6.

CDR3 region: CASSSTGRTEAFF. CDR3 sequence (DNA): TGTGCCAGTAGTTCGACAGGAAGGACTGAAGCTTTCTTT. The chain uses TRBV19 and TRBJ1-1, with a tentative D call TRBD1 (6 bases). The CDR3 sequence is 13 residues long. Germline CDR1 reads LNHDA; CDR2 reads SQIVND (reference sequence). V lost 5 bases and J 5 bases, leaving 12 bases between the germline ends.

This sequence joins TRBV10-3 and TRBJ2-7; D is possibly TRBD1 (5 bases). CDR3 length equals 15 residues. The germline V gene has CDR1 ENHRY and CDR2 SYGVKD. Between the trimmed V and J ends, which lost 8 bases and 1 base, there was a span of 18 bases. This chain's CDR3 is CAIRAGAANSYEQYF. The DNA for the CDR3 is TGTGCCATCCGCGCTGGGGCAGCCAATTCCTACGAGCAGTACTTC.

This chain connects TRBV19 to TRBJ1-4; 7 positions match TRBD1. CDR3 size: 16 residues. In germline, CDR1 is LNHDA, CDR2 SQIVND (reference sequence). V lost 6 bases, J lost 7 bases, and 14 bases stayed unmatched. The DNA for the CDR3 is TGTGCCAGTAGGACAGGGAAAGCAGGATCCTCTGAAAAACTGTTTTTT. This gives the protein CASRTGKAGSSEKLFF.

In this sample, this clone turned up a few times. The V call is TRBV28, the J call TRBJ2-3, with D perhaps matching TRBD1 (5 bases). Trimming took off 5 bases at V and 0 bases at J, with 12 bases between the two ends. Looked up from germline, CDR1 is MDHEN and CDR2 is SYDVKM. The CDR3 loop spans 15 amino acids. CDR3 in amino acids: CASSPLGESTDTQYF. CDR3 nucleotide sequence: TGTGCCAGCAGTCCCTTAGGGGAAAGCACAGATACGCAGTATTTT.

V is TRBV24-1 and J is TRBJ1-5; the D gene is possibly TRBD1 (5 bases). Deletions cut 5 bases from V and 0 bases from J, with 7 bases between. The CDR3 covers 14 residues. Germline loops: CDR1 KGHDR, CDR2 SFDVKD. In DNA, the CDR3 is TGTGCCACCAGTGGGGGGGTTAGCAATCAGCCCCAGCATTTT. Its translation: CATSGGVSNQPQHF.

CDR3 in DNA: TGCGCCAGCAGCTTTAGCCTAGCGGGGATAATCGATGAGCAGTTCTTC. Translating it yields CASSFSLAGIIDEQFF. The chain joins TRBV5-1 to TRBJ2-1, with TRBD2 identical over 9 bases. V dropped 2 bases and J dropped 8; count of bases not matched to a gene: 11. Per the germline V gene, CDR1 is SGHRS and CDR2 is YFSETQ. This CDR3 region has 16 residues. The full variable domain, with the rest looked up from reference TRBV5-1 and TRBJ2-1, is KAGVTQTPRYLIKTRGQQVTLSCSPISGHRSVSWYQQTPGQGLQFLFEYFSETQRNKGNFPGRFSGRQFSNSRSEMNVSTLELGDSALYLCASSFSLAGIIDEQFFGPGTRLTVL.

The chain recombines TRBV7-6 with TRBJ2-5; D gene uncertain. Trimming shortened V by 8 bases and J by 0 bases, and 19 bases separated the two germline ends. The CDR3 is made up of 16 amino acids. Germline values: CDR1 SGHVS, CDR2 FNYEAQ. CDR3 protein: CASANSALGYQETQYF. CDR3 DNA sequence: TGTGCCAGCGCTAATTCGGCTCTAGGCTACCAAGAGACCCAGTACTTC. Supplemented by reference TRBV7-6 and TRBJ2-5, the full variable domain reads GAGVSQSPRYKVTKRGQDVALRCDPISGHVSLYWYRQALGQGPEFLTYFNYEAQQDKSGLPNDRFSAERPEGSISTLTIQRTEQRDSAMYRCASANSALGYQETQYFGPGTRLLVL.

V is TRBV30 and J is TRBJ2-3; a weak D match, TRBD1 (6 bases). V was trimmed by 5 bases and J by 5 bases, leaving 11 bases between them. Germline values: CDR1 GTSNPN, CDR2 SVGIG (reference sequence). The CDR3 is 12 residues long. The CDR3 reads CAWSAGVDTQYF. Here the CDR3 DNA reads TGTGCCTGGTCAGCAGGGGTAGATACGCAGTATTTT.

This clone appeared once. The V call is TRBV7-2, the J call TRBJ1-1; a possible D gene is TRBD1 (6 bases). Germline V CDR1 and CDR2: SGHTA, FQGNSA. V dropped 2 bases and J dropped 4 bases, with 14 bases sitting between them. There are 15 residues in the CDR3. This CDR3 is CASSLSGVDRTEAFF. CDR3 bases: TGTGCCAGCAGCTTATCAGGGGTTGATCGCACTGAAGCTTTCTTT.

The chain carries TRBV2 and TRBJ1-6, with 9 bases matching TRBD1. V lost 6 bases to trimming and J lost 10 bases; unmatched junction nucleotides: 10. This CDR3 spans 15 amino acids. The V gene's germline CDR1 is SNHLY and CDR2 FYNNEI. CDR3 in amino acids: CASRASDRGISPLHF. Here the CDR3 DNA reads TGTGCCAGCAGGGCCTCAGACAGGGGGATATCACCCCTCCACTTT.